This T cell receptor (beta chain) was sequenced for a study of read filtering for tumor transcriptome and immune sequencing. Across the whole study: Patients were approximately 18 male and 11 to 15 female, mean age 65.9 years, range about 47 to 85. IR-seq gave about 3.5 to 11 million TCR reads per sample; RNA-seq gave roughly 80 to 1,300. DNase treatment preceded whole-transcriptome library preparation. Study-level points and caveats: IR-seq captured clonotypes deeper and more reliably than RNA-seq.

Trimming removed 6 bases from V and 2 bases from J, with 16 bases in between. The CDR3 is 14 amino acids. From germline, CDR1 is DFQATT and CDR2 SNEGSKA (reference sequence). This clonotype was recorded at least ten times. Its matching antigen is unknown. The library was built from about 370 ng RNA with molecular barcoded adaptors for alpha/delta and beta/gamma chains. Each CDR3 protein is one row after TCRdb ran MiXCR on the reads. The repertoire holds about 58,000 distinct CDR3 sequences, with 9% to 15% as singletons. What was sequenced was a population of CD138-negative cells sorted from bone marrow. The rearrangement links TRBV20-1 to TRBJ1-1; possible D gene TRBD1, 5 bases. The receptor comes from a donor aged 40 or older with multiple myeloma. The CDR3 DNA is TGCAGTGCCCCCTTCCTGGGGGTAAACACTGAAGCTTTCTTT. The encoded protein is CSAPFLGVNTEAFF.